The TCR beta chain described here comes from a study of T-cell memory formation after mild COVID-19. In the study overall: Largely donor-specific TCR clusters were found.

Comments on this clonotype: The antigen is not known.

Findings and limits, study-wide: Memory from before infection featured some responding clones, which suggests cross-reactive memory joined.

V trimming: 5 bases; J trimming: 10 bases; junction bases outside the gene matches: 14. This CDR3 is 18 amino acids long. The germline V gene encodes CDR1 SEHNR and CDR2 FQNEAQ (reference sequence). TCRalpha and TCRbeta libraries used 5'RACE with constant-segment primers and UMIs. TCRdb called the 5' RACE reads again in MiXCR, with one record for every CDR3 protein. The sample records approximately 500,000 distinct CDR3 sequences, more than 20% being singletons. Sequencing input: PBMCs or a T cell subset sorted from them (not recorded which). The clonotype comes from an adult woman who had mild COVID-19 (a few samples of this study predate the infection). Cell type and time point are not known. This chain uses TRBV7-9 with TRBJ2-1; 16 nucleotides align to TRBD2. The CDR3 DNA follows: TGTGCCAGCAGCCAAACGTCCGGGACTAGCGGGAGGGCCAGGGAGCAGTTCTTC. It encodes CASSQTSGTSGRAREQFF.